Presented here are 13 T cell receptor beta chains from one specimen sequenced in a study of T cell changes during pregnancy in multiple sclerosis. Clones were sequenced by immunoSEQ multiplex PCR, and TCRdb holds only the in-frame ones, with some missing. Among approximately 30,000 clones listed, around nine tenths were seen once. The specimen was CD8+ T cells from peripheral blood mononuclear cells, collected in the second trimester of pregnancy. The receptor set was obtained from a female donor with multiple sclerosis, enrolled in a pregnancy study.

The chain employs TRBV10-3 and TRBJ1-2; TRBD1 matches 10 bases. V lost 5 bases, J lost 1 base, and 10 bases stayed unmatched. From germline, CDR1 is ENHRY and CDR2 SYGVKD. The CDR3 contains 17 residues. The CDR3 loop is CAISSPGQGSVNYGYTF. The CDR3 DNA reads TGTGCCATCAGTTCCCCGGGACAGGGGAGTGTTAACTATGGCTACACCTTC.

This clone occurred once. The V and J genes are TRBV10-3 and TRBJ1-2; no clear D gene. Per germline, CDR1 ENHRY and CDR2 SYGVKD. Deletions cut 4 bases from V and 6 bases from J, with 15 bases between. The CDR3 has 14 residues. The CDR3 coding sequence is TGTGCCATCAGTGCTCCTGACGGGGATGATGGCTACACCTTC. It is translated as CAISAPDGDDGYTF.

This clone was counted a single time. The J gene is TRBJ2-5, the V gene TRBV6-1, with 11 bases that match TRBD2. Germline CDR1 MNHNS, CDR2 SASEGT. This CDR3 has 15 residues. V lost 4 bases and J lost 1; bases outside the gene matches: 2. CDR3 nucleotide sequence: TGTGCCAGCAGTGTTCTAGCGGGGGGCCAAGAGACCCAGTACTTC. Its protein is CASSVLAGGQETQYF.

This chain joins TRBV21-1 and TRBJ1-4; the table's D call, TRBD1, was not checked against the DNA. TRBV21-1 is a listed pseudogene. This CDR3 has 17 residues. CDR3 coding DNA: TGTGCCAGCAGCAAAAGGGGGCCGTGCGGGTGGGTTGAAAAACTGTTTTTT. Translation: CASSKRGPCGWVEKLFF.

The J gene is TRBJ2-1, the V gene TRBV27; 7 bases align to TRBD2. The CDR3 is made up of 15 amino acids. With 8 bases clipped from V and 1 base from J, the junction kept 8 bases outside the gene matches. The V gene's germline CDR1 is MNHEY and CDR2 SMNVEV (reference sequence). CDR3 nucleotide sequence: TGTGCCAGCGCCAGCGGGGCCTCATCCTACAATGAGCAGTTCTTC. It encodes CASASGASSYNEQFF.

The chain recombines TRBV27 with TRBJ1-2, with 9 positions matching TRBD1. With V trimmed by 6 bases and J by 2 bases, 7 bases remained unmatched. The CDR3 runs 15 residues. The germline V gene has CDR1 MNHEY and CDR2 SMNVEV (reference sequence). In DNA, the CDR3 is TGTGCCAGCAGCCGAGGGACAGGGAGAAACTATGGCTACACCTTC. Amino acids: CASSRGTGRNYGYTF.

CDR3 amino acids: CASSELAGGGETQYF. CDR3 nucleotide sequence: TGTGCCAGCAGTGAACTAGCCGGGGGAGGAGAGACCCAGTACTTC. The V gene is TRBV6-1, the J gene TRBJ2-5; possibly TRBD2 for D (6 bases). Trimming removed 2 bases at V and 4 bases at J, with 14 bases between. This CDR3 contains 15 residues. The germline gives CDR1 MNHNS, CDR2 SASEGT.

V usage is TRBV30 and J usage is TRBJ1-2, with TRBD1 as a possible D gene (6 bases). The CDR3 is 13 residues long. Trimming shortened V by 2 bases and J by 7 bases, and 14 bases separated the two germline ends. Germline V gives CDR1 GTSNPN, CDR2 SVGIG (reference sequence). The CDR3 coding sequence is TGTGCCTGGAGTTTCGGCACAGGGAGTGGCTACACCTTC. It is translated as CAWSFGTGSGYTF.

This clone was counted a single time. V is TRBV2 and J is TRBJ2-3, with D possibly being TRBD2 (5 bases). The V end lost 4 bases, the J end lost 6 bases, and 14 bases lay between the germline ends. The CDR3 is 14 amino acids. Germline lookup yields CDR1 SNHLY and CDR2 FYNNEI. The DNA of the CDR3 is TGTGCCAGCAGTGTCCCCCCGGGCGGGGATACGCAGTATTTT. Amino acids: CASSVPPGGDTQYF.

V and J are TRBV11-2 and TRBJ2-4; a weak D match, TRBD1 (6 bases). Germline CDR1 SGHAT, CDR2 FQNNGV. The CDR3 runs 15 residues. V was trimmed by 5 bases and J by 7 bases, leaving 18 bases between them. The chain's CDR3 is CASSPGWYQGNIQYF. For the CDR3, the DNA is TGTGCCAGCAGCCCCGGGTGGTACCAGGGGAACATTCAGTACTTC. Looking up the rest from reference TRBV11-2 and TRBJ2-4 gives the full variable domain: EAGVAQSPRYKIIEKRQSVAFWCNPISGHATLYWYQQILGQGPKLLIQFQNNGVVDDSQLPKDRFSAERLKGVDSTLKIQPAKLEDSAVYLCASSPGWYQGNIQYFGAGTRLSVL.

The chain joins TRBV5-6 to TRBJ2-6; D might be TRBD2 (7 bases). CDR3 length equals 19 residues. V was trimmed by 0 bases and J by 0 bases, leaving 16 bases between them. Germline CDR1 SGHDT, CDR2 YYEEEE. Here the CDR3 reads CASSLVPGGLSSGANVLTF. Written as DNA, the CDR3 is TGTGCCAGCAGCTTGGTGCCGGGGGGCCTTAGCTCTGGGGCCAACGTCCTGACTTTC.

The V call is TRBV4-3, the J call TRBJ1-2; 9 bases fit TRBD1. Germline V gene data show CDR1 as LGHNA and CDR2 as YSLEER. The CDR3 runs to 15 residues. Trimming removed 2 bases from V and 5 bases from J; junction bases left unmatched: 6. Here the CDR3 reads CASSQTIGTGYGYTF. CDR3 coding DNA: TGCGCCAGCAGCCAAACTATCGGGACAGGGTATGGCTACACCTTC.

J is TRBJ1-1 and V is TRBV27, with a tentative D call TRBD1 (6 bases). The CDR3 totals 14 residues. Germline values: CDR1 MNHEY, CDR2 SMNVEV (reference sequence). V was clipped by 2 bases and J by 6 bases, with 13 bases between them. The CDR3 region is CASSLKQGRAEAFF. Written as DNA, the CDR3 is TGTGCCAGCAGTTTAAAACAGGGAAGGGCTGAAGCTTTCTTT.